This T cell receptor (beta chain) was identified in a study of blood T cells in healthy people across ages. Study findings and constraints: A roughly linear age-dependent decrease characterized TCR beta diversity per million T cells. A strong correlation between TCR beta diversity and naive T cell percentage was seen. Unsorted PBMCs prevented conclusive naive versus antigen-experienced comparison.

This clonotype was recorded a few times. Its antigen is currently unknown. Primed by a sample-barcoded 5' primer and a J-beta primer mix, a second PCR proceeded for about 6 to 12 cycles. MiXCR, applied by TCRdb to the 5' RACE reads, yields one record per CDR3 protein. This sample has about 760,000 distinct CDR3 sequences, with roughly three fifths found just once. CDR1 is SEHNR and CDR2 is FQNEAQ in the germline V gene (reference sequence). The CDR3 totals 14 residues. PBMCs were isolated at a quantity of at least 6.5 million per sample. The chain has TRBV7-9 and TRBJ2-5, with TRBD2 matching 10 bases. TRBJ2-7 explains the end of the DNA better; the J call may be wrong. Sequencing input: blood. The receptor was derived from a man aged 35 to 55 in good health. The CDR3 is CASNPSGSINEQYF. CDR3 bases: TGTGCCAGCAATCCTAGCGGGAGTATCAACGAGCAGTACTTC.